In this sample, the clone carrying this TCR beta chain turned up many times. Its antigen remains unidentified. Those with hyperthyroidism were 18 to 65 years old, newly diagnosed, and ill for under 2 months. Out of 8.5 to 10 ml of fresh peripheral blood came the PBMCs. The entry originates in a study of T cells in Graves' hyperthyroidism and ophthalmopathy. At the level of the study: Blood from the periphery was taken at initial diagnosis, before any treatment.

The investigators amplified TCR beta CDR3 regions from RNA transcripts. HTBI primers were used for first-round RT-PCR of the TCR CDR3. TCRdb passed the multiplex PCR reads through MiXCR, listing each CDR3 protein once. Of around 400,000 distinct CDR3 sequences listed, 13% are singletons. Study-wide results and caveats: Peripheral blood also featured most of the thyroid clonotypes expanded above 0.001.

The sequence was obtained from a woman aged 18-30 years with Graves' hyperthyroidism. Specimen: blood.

CDR3 region: CANLYPPATPNTEAFF. The CDR3 nucleotides are TGCGCCAACCTTTATCCCCCCGCCACGCCGAACACTGAAGCTTTCTTT. V gene TRBV10-2 combines with J gene TRBJ1-1; D remains unclear. In germline, CDR1 is WSHSY, CDR2 SAAADI. V lost 10 bases to trimming and J lost 1 base, with 22 bases between them. The CDR3 has 16 residues.